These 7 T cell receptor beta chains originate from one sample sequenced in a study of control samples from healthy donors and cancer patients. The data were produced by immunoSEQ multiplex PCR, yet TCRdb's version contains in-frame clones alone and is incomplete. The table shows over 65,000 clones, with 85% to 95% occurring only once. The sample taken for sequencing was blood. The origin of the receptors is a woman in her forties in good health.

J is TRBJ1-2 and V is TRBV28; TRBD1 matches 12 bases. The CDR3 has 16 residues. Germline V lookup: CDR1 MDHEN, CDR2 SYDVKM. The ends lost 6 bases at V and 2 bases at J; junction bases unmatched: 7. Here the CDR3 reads CASRKGQGAVNYGYTF. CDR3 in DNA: TGTGCCAGCAGAAAGGGACAGGGGGCCGTAAACTATGGCTACACCTTC.

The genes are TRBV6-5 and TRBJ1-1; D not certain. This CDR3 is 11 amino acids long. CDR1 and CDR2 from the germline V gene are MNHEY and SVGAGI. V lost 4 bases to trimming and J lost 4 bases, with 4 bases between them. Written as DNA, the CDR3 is TGTGCCAGCAGTTGGGGCACTGAAGCTTTCTTT. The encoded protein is CASSWGTEAFF.

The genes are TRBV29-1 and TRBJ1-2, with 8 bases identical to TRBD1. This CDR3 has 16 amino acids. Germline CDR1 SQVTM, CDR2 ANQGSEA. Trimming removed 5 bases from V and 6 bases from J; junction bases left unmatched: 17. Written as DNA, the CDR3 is TGCAGCGTTTCCCCCCCATCTGGGCAGGGGGCCGATGGCTACACCTTC. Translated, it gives CSVSPPSGQGADGYTF.

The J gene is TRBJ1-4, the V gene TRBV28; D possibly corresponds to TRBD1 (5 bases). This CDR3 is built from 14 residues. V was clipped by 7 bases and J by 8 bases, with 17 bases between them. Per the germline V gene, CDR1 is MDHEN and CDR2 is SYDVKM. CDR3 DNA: TGTGCCAGCATGACCGGCCAGGGTTGGGAAAAACTGTTTTTT. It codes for CASMTGQGWEKLFF.

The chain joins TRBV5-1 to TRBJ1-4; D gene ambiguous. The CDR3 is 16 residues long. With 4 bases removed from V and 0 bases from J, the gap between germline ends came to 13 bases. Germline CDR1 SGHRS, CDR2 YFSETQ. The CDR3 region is CASSNGRFATNEKLFF. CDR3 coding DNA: TGCGCCAGCAGCAACGGACGGTTTGCAACTAATGAAAAACTGTTTTTT. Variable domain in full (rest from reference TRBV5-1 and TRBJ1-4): KAGVTQTPRYLIKTRGQQVTLSCSPISGHRSVSWYQQTPGQGLQFLFEYFSETQRNKGNFPGRFSGRQFSNSRSEMNVSTLELGDSALYLCASSNGRFATNEKLFFGSGTQLSVL.

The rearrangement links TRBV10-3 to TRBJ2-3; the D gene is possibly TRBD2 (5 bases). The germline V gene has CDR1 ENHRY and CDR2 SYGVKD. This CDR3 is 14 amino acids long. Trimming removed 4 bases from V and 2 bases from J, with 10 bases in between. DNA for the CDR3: TGTGCCATCAGTGGCTTAGCGATCACAGATACGCAGTATTTT. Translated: CAISGLAITDTQYF.

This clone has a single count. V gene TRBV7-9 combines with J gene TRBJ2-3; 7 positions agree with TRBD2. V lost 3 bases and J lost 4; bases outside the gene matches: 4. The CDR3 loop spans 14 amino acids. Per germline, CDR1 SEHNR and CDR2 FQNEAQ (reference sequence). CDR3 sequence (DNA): TGTGCCAGCAGCTTCGGACTAGGGCCAGATACGCAGTATTTT. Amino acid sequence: CASSFGLGPDTQYF.